This T cell receptor (beta chain) is from a study of cytomegalovirus exposure and HLA in healthy donors (dated by TCRdb to the late 2010s). For the wider study: According to an earlier analysis of 587 of the donors, 200 million or so T cells yielded approximately 120 million unique TCR beta sequences and about 300 Gb of sequence data. An early release covering more than 500 HLA-typed donors comprised roughly 300 gigabases of sequencing data and around 85 million unique TCR sequences. Of the approximately 400 genotyped donors, approximately 83% fell in the genetic ancestry cluster associated with self-reported Caucasian donors. The study aimed to test whether signatures of past pathogen exposure could be identified by cataloging public T cell receptors. The study used immunosequencing to profile the T cell repertoires of some 600 subjects and linked those repertoires to cytomegalovirus serostatus. A separate validation cohort of 90 to 150 different subjects was used in addition to the approximately 700-subject first cohort. To predict cytomegalovirus infection status, the study brought together high-throughput TCR immunosequencing, statistical association of individual TCRs with disease status, and machine learning. A later analysis re-analyzed previously published TCR beta repertoires from several hundred donors and added high-resolution HLA genotyping to study TCR occurrence patterns. In the later analysis, no new phenotypic data were used to find candidate immune exposures; instead, reliance was placed on TCR beta sequences and their occurrence across donors. In an earlier analysis of 550 to 700 of the donors, high-throughput TCR beta sequencing was used to judge whether each TCR beta V gene segment behaved as functional or pseudogenic. Donor age, sex, ethnicity and CMV serostatus were compiled alongside the repertoire data. Genome-wide SNP genotypes for about 65% of the 666 donors were used in a later genetic analysis, which treated that subset as a discovery cohort. Every repertoire in the discovery cohort had been generated on one and the same sequencing platform. HLA typing included class I and class II loci at four-digit resolution. The number of typed donors differed by locus: roughly 620-640 for A, B, C, DRB1 and DQB1; 522 for DQA1; some 590 for DPA1; and approximately 450 for DPB1. About five DR-DQ haplotypes were treated as single units for association and clustering because of strong linkage in the cohort. Across 398 genotyped donors of the cohort, an average of about 220,000 unique TCR beta nucleotide sequences per donor were sequenced, and approximately 17% of those sequences were non-productive.

Receptors were amplified or captured by the immunoSEQ multiplex PCR assay. A mixture of 60 forward primers for TCR Vbeta segments and 13 reverse primers for TCR Jbeta segments was used in the multiplex PCR. The CDR3 region of rearranged TCR beta genes was amplified from genomic DNA by a multiplex PCR assay. Amplified TCR beta libraries were sequenced as 87-base-pair reads on the Illumina HiSeq System. Under the source paper's analysis protocol: Across the roughly 640 repertoires, a later analysis counted tens of millions of unique TCR beta chains, 9 million to 14 million of which were shared by at least two donors. Raw reads were error-corrected and collapsed into unique sequences with a nearest-neighbor algorithm that merged closely related sequences to remove PCR and sequencing errors. Alignment of CDR3 sequences to IMGT reference sequences was used to assign V, D and J gene segments. For a sequence to be retained, a match of at least six nucleotides was required to both a V gene segment and a J gene segment. A rearrangement counted as productive if the CDR3 had no stop codons and remained in frame with V and J, and every other rearrangement counted as non-productive. CDR3 was defined by IMGT convention, running from the second conserved V-encoded cysteine to the conserved J-encoded phenylalanine. Sequences without an unambiguous match to a single V gene segment were excluded from the earlier analysis of 587 of the donors. An earlier analysis of 550 to 650 of the donors classified V segments as functional when productive rearrangements were above 56.7% and as segregating when the standard deviation between donors was above 5%. To diagnose cytomegalovirus status from the catalog of TCR beta chain sequences, a statistical classification framework was built. In a later analysis, V and J genes were assigned by comparing TCR nucleotide sequences against IMGT/GENE-DB human TR gene sequences. A later analysis assigned CDR3 sequences and most-parsimonious VDJ recombination scenarios with the TCRdist pipeline. A later analysis defined each TCR beta chain by its CDR3 amino acid sequence plus V-gene family, and excluded reads lacking a unique V-gene family. To address suspected cross-contamination and a sequencing artifact, a later analysis removed 592 highly shared, low-generation-probability nucleotide sequences. In a later analysis, a clonal expansion index was calculated for each public chain from normalized within-repertoire ranks of inferred template counts. In a later analysis, generation probabilities were computed using a VDJ recombination model fitted to out-of-frame rearrangements, and the results were checked against IGoR. A later analysis scored TCR-TCR, TCR-HLA and TCR-CMV co-occurrence with hypergeometric tests, applying a repertoire-size bias correction to TCR pairs. To estimate false discovery rates, a later analysis permuted the HLA or CMV assignments 20 times. A later analysis grouped co-occurring TCRs with DBSCAN, adding TCRdist sequence similarity when clustering within HLA-allele-positive subsets. For co-occurrence clustering, repertoires with fewer than 30,000 or more than 120,000 public chains were excluded, along with four or five repertoires with anomalous nucleotide sharing. Sourced from immuneACCESS, this table was stored by TCRdb with only in-frame sequences that have V and J called. A share of the clones is absent; for the studies checked, an unresolved V gene accounts for under half, and the remainder has no known explanation. The DNA gave D and trimming, while V, J and clone size come from that table. The sample table lists about 150,000 clones, more than 75% of them with a count of one. The biggest ten clones account for over 6% of the sample.

As for this clone: The specificity of this receptor is unknown. Within one base of it there is no much larger clone, and no base qualities were kept.

The cohort consisted of some 670 healthy bone marrow donors. All cohort members were sampled while nominally healthy, although unrecorded immune exposures were likely present. The donor tested CMV seropositive, placing the donor among the 250 to 350 seropositive members of the cohort. Every donor gave a peripheral blood sample, and the peripheral blood mononuclear cells from that sample were used for TCR beta sequencing. The Qiagen DNeasy Blood Extraction Kit was used to extract genomic DNA from the blood cell samples. Findings and caveats that apply to the study as a whole: In a later analysis, the rate of TCR association differed among HLA loci, with DRB1 alleles having the most associated TCRs and HLA-C alleles having the fewest. A later analysis found that most CMV-associated TCR beta chains appeared HLA-restricted, with HLA associations seemingly driven largely by CMV exposure. At a false discovery rate of 0.05, a later analysis linked around 17,000 TCR beta sequences to specific HLA alleles. The presence/absence analyses assumed that sequencing depth was roughly uniform across donors, and that assumption may not be true. In this cohort, only TCR beta chains were sequenced, and detectable features were limited by the absence of alpha or paired-chain data. Because counts were too low, about 15 rarely observed V segments, including chromosome 9 orphons, were left out of the earlier analysis of some 640 of the donors. In the study, some 160 TCR beta chains were listed as associated with cytomegalovirus. In a later analysis, HLA-associated TCR beta chains were found to be more clonally expanded and to have lower generation probabilities than equally common non-associated chains. Most TCR sequences were observed very rarely across donors, whereas some public TCRs were present in many individuals. Some IMGT-functional V segments, including TRBV6-2 and TRBV6-3, could not be told apart with the 87-base-pair reads, so those segments were excluded. Broadly in line with IMGT annotations, most TCR beta V segments showed up in productive rearrangements about 87% or about 30% of the time in an earlier analysis of around 600 of the donors. According to a later analysis, parvovirus B19, influenza, CMV and Epstein-Barr virus appeared linked to several top co-occurrence clusters. Because some donors lacked HLA typing at each locus, the association tests relied only on the typed subset. Correlated functional status among segregating V segments might reflect linkage disequilibrium, but an unknown experimental factor could not be ruled out. In both the original and validation cohorts, the classifier was reported to diagnose cytomegalovirus status with high specificity and sensitivity. A later genetic analysis reported fewer N-insertions in productive TCRs among donors in an Asian-associated ancestry cluster than the roughly 700-donor mean. Three of the identified cytomegalovirus-associated TCR beta chains were confirmed in vitro to be specific for cytomegalovirus antigens. A cluster of highly shared sequence variants was judged likely to represent a technical artifact of the sequencing pipeline. V-gene and J-gene trimming of TCR beta chains was associated with a missense DCLRE1C variant in a later genetic analysis, and the association was replicated in an independent cohort. Immune exposure information for the cohort was limited to CMV serostatus. According to the authors, the approach could potentially be generalized to other disease states and immunological phenotypes. Strong co-occurrence of HLA alleles, especially DR and DQ, made assigning TCR associations to individual alleles difficult. A further reported finding was that TCR beta sequences accurately predicted the HLA-A and HLA-B alleles for most subjects in the first cohort.

V lost 3 bases and J lost 6 bases; the stretch between them is 15 bases long. From its cysteine to its phenylalanine, the CDR3 spans 15 amino acids. The retained sequence is limited to the CDR3, 45 bases, with the frame set at the first base. Looking up the germline V gene yields CDR1 MNHNS and CDR2 SASEGT. This chain joins TRBV6-1 to TRBJ2-1; no D segment can be confidently identified. The sequenced sample consisted of PBMCs. The TCR originated in a man aged 25 to 40 in good health and CMV-seropositive. The CDR3: CASSEEDFPSNEQFF. The DNA sequence follows: TGTGCCAGCAGTGAGGAAGATTTTCCTAGCAATGAGCAGTTCTTC.